A single sample gave rise to the 32 T cell receptor beta chains below, sequenced in a study of neoadjuvant anti-PD-1 for oral cavity cancer. Profiling relied on immunoSEQ multiplex PCR, and the TCRdb table lists in-frame clones only, not all of them. The sample consists of approximately 17,000 clones, 65% of them appearing once. The specimen was PBMCs, collected before nivolumab (anti-PD-1) treatment. These receptors were collected from a person between 40 and 85 years old with oral cavity squamous cell carcinoma.

The rearrangement links TRBV30 to TRBJ2-6; no reliable D call. From germline, CDR1 is GTSNPN and CDR2 SVGIG (reference sequence). The CDR3 is 14 residues long. With 5 bases removed from V and 0 bases from J, the gap between germline ends came to 8 bases. CDR3 nucleotide sequence: TGTGCCTGGGAGACCGGCTCTGGGGCCAACGTCCTGACTTTC. It is translated as CAWETGSGANVLTF. Full variable domain (rest looked up from reference TRBV30 and TRBJ2-6): SQTIHQWPATLVQPVGSPLSLECTVEGTSNPNLYWYRQAAGRGLQLLFYSVGIGQISSEVPQNLSASRPQDRQFILSSKKLLLSDSGFYLCAWETGSGANVLTFGAGSRLTVL.

This clone was observed a single time. This chain joins TRBV11-3 and TRBJ2-1, with 14 bases identical to TRBD2. Germline V gene lookup returns CDR1 SGHNT and CDR2 YENEEA. V was clipped by 5 bases and J by 4 bases; unmatched bases: 7. The CDR3 totals 17 residues. For the CDR3, the DNA is TGTGCCAGCAGCCCAGGGACTAGCGGGAGTGGTTACAATGAGCAGTTCTTC. Its translation is CASSPGTSGSGYNEQFF.

This rearrangement joins TRBV29-1 to TRBJ1-4; D possibly corresponds to TRBD1 (6 bases). The V end was cut by 3 bases, the J end by 3 bases, with 14 bases between. The CDR3 length is 15 residues. The germline gives CDR1 SQVTM, CDR2 ANQGSEA. The CDR3 region is CSVDGGAASNEKLFF. The CDR3 DNA follows: TGCAGCGTTGACGGGGGGGCAGCCTCTAATGAAAAACTGTTTTTT.

A few counts support this clone. The CDR3 protein is CAWSGGSNQPQHF. The CDR3 DNA reads TGTGCCTGGAGTGGGGGGAGCAATCAGCCCCAGCATTTT. This chain connects TRBV30 to TRBJ1-5, with D maybe TRBD1 (5 bases). V lost 1 base and J lost 1, with 5 bases in between. This CDR3 has 13 amino acids. Germline V lookup: CDR1 GTSNPN, CDR2 SVGIG (reference sequence).

The V gene is TRBV2, the J gene TRBJ2-1, with 7 bases identical to TRBD2. The CDR3 runs to 16 residues. Germline V gene data show CDR1 as SNHLY and CDR2 as FYNNEI. The V segment lost 8 bases and the J segment 0 bases; nucleotides outside the gene matches: 10. This CDR3 reads CASSATSARSYNEQFF. The CDR3 DNA sequence: TGTGCCAGCTCCGCCACTAGCGCCCGCTCCTACAATGAGCAGTTCTTC.

V is TRBV7-9 and J is TRBJ1-2; possibly TRBD1 for D (6 bases). CDR3 length equals 16 residues. Germline CDR1 SEHNR, CDR2 FQNEAQ (reference sequence). Trimming left V 4 bases short and J 3 bases short, with 18 bases between. For the CDR3, the DNA is TGTGCCAGCAGCTCCGGTAGCGGGGGCTCGGACTATGGCTACACCTTC. Protein: CASSSGSGGSDYGYTF.

This chain joins TRBV5-6 and TRBJ2-7, with 7 bases matching TRBD2. V shed 5 bases, J shed 2 bases, and the junction held 13 bases outside the gene matches. Germline assignment: CDR1 SGHDT and CDR2 YYEEEE. There are 16 residues in the CDR3. The CDR3 is CASSWWEGRGPYEQYF. In DNA form, the CDR3 reads TGTGCCAGCAGTTGGTGGGAGGGCCGGGGCCCCTACGAGCAGTACTTC.

This chain links TRBV4-2 with TRBJ2-1; 12 positions agree with TRBD2. J gave up 4 bases and V 0 bases, and 1 base lay outside the gene matches. The CDR3 runs 16 residues. The V gene's germline CDR1 is LGHNA and CDR2 YNFKEQ. The DNA of the CDR3 is TGTGCCAGCAGCCAAGAAGGACTAGCGGGGTACAATGAGCAGTTCTTC. It is translated as CASSQEGLAGYNEQFF.

V gene TRBV6-1 combines with J gene TRBJ2-3, with TRBD2 as a possible D gene (6 bases). This CDR3 region has 14 residues. Germline values: CDR1 MNHNS, CDR2 SASEGT. The V gene lost 7 bases and the J gene lost 2 bases, with 13 bases spanning the gap. CDR3 sequence (DNA): TGTGCCAGCAACCTAGCGCCCGTCACAGATACGCAGTATTTT. Translating it yields CASNLAPVTDTQYF.

The chain employs TRBV29-1 and TRBJ2-7; 8 nucleotides match TRBD2. The germline V gene has CDR1 SQVTM and CDR2 ANQGSEA. The J segment lost 0 bases and the V segment lost 3 bases, leaving 13 bases of the junction unmatched. The CDR3 runs to 17 residues. In DNA form, the CDR3 reads TGCAGCGTTGAGGGGATCGGACTAGCTTCAAGCTCCTACGAGCAGTACTTC. It translates to CSVEGIGLASSSYEQYF.

The V call is TRBV2, the J call TRBJ1-5; D remains unclear. V was shortened by 1 base and J by 4 bases, with 8 bases between the two germline ends. Germline CDR1 and CDR2: SNHLY and FYNNEI. This CDR3 spans 14 amino acids. The CDR3 DNA reads TGTGCCAGCAGTGAAGAGGTGGGGAATCAGCCCCAGCATTTT. Amino acid sequence: CASSEEVGNQPQHF.

This clone was observed a handful of times. V gene TRBV5-5 combines with J gene TRBJ1-1; maybe TRBD1 (6 bases). The CDR3 loop spans 13 amino acids. CDR1 and CDR2 from the germline V gene are SGHKS and YYEKEE (reference sequence). Trimming removed 2 bases at V and 4 bases at J, with 9 bases between. The CDR3 region has the DNA TGTGCCAGCAGCTTTTGGGGGGCCACTGAAGCTTTCTTT. This codes for CASSFWGATEAFF.

This clone was detected a few times. V usage is TRBV6-1 and J usage is TRBJ2-5; 9 nucleotides align to TRBD1. The V gene's germline CDR1 is MNHNS and CDR2 SASEGT. Germline trimming cut 6 bases from V and 7 bases from J; bases unmatched to any gene: 15. The CDR3 is 16 residues long. The CDR3 loop is CASREQGAQPLGTQYF. DNA for the CDR3: TGTGCCAGCAGGGAACAGGGGGCGCAGCCATTGGGGACCCAGTACTTC.

The genes are TRBV6-6 and TRBJ2-7, with D possibly matching TRBD2 (6 bases). V was trimmed by 8 bases and J by 4 bases, leaving 15 bases between them. Germline V gene sequence: CDR1 MNHNY, CDR2 SVGAGI (reference sequence). This CDR3 region has 13 residues. The CDR3 DNA follows: TGTGCCAGCGACCAGGGCGGGGATTACGAGCAGTACTTC. Translation gives CASDQGGDYEQYF.

The V and J genes are TRBV11-2 and TRBJ1-1; tentative D call: TRBD1 (6 bases). The CDR3 spans 14 residues. Germline V lookup: CDR1 SGHAT, CDR2 FQNNGV. Between the trimmed V and J ends, which lost 3 bases and 2 bases, there was a span of 10 bases. The CDR3 coding sequence is TGTGCCAGCAGCTTCGGGGGGCTTAACACTGAAGCTTTCTTT. Its protein is CASSFGGLNTEAFF.

This chain links TRBV10-3 with TRBJ2-2; 8 nucleotides match TRBD1. The CDR3 totals 14 residues. The ends lost 10 bases at V and 4 bases at J; junction bases unmatched: 8. Per the germline V gene, CDR1 is ENHRY and CDR2 is SYGVKD. The CDR3 bases are TGTGCCACCCTGGACAGGGTTACCACCGGGGAGCTGTTTTTT. Its translation: CATLDRVTTGELFF.

The chain joins TRBV6-1 to TRBJ2-7, with 11 bases matching TRBD1. The CDR3 is 14 amino acids. The V gene end was trimmed by 4 bases and the J gene end by 2 bases; junction bases not matched to a gene: 1. Germline V gene sequence: CDR1 MNHNS, CDR2 SASEGT. The CDR3 DNA sequence: TGTGCCAGCAGTGTGGGACAGGGGGCCTACGAGCAGTACTTC. Translating gives CASSVGQGAYEQYF.

This clone was observed a handful of times. The chain joins TRBV11-3 to TRBJ2-5; D is unclear. Trimming removed 1 base from V and 3 bases from J, with 12 bases in between. The CDR3 loop spans 15 amino acids. CDR1 SGHNT and CDR2 YENEEA come from the germline V gene. The CDR3: CASSLGSAPKETQYF. CDR3 bases: TGTGCCAGCAGCTTAGGGAGCGCGCCGAAAGAGACCCAGTACTTC.

The chain has TRBV10-3 and TRBJ2-1; a possible D gene is TRBD1 (6 bases). With 5 bases removed from V and 8 bases from J, the gap between germline ends came to 19 bases. CDR1 ENHRY and CDR2 SYGVKD come from the germline V gene. The CDR3 covers 15 residues. CDR3 sequence (DNA): TGTGCCATCAGTCCTCCGAACCTACAGGGCGATGAGCAGTTCTTC. Protein: CAISPPNLQGDEQFF.

CDR3 sequence reads: CASSLGDRKQETQYF. In DNA, the CDR3 is TGTGCCAGCAGCTTGGGGGACAGGAAACAAGAGACCCAGTACTTC. The chain carries TRBV11-2 and TRBJ2-5; 8 nucleotides align to TRBD1. Germline CDR1 reads SGHAT; CDR2 reads FQNNGV. The CDR3 is made up of 15 amino acids. V dropped 3 bases and J dropped 2; count of bases not matched to a gene: 5.

J is TRBJ2-2 and V is TRBV15, with 9 bases aligning to TRBD1. The CDR3 is 16 amino acids. Germline V gene sequence: CDR1 LNHNV, CDR2 YYDKDF (reference sequence). With 1 base clipped from V and 6 bases from J, the junction kept 6 bases outside the gene matches. CDR3 in DNA: TGTGCCACCAGCAGAGGGGGACAGGGCCAAGCCGGGGAGCTGTTTTTT. Protein sequence: CATSRGGQGQAGELFF.

The CDR3 region is CASSEPGPQGASTYEQYF. CDR3 in DNA: TGTGCCAGCAGTGAACCGGGACCCCAAGGCGCCAGCACATACGAGCAGTACTTC. The V gene is TRBV6-1, the J gene TRBJ2-7; D is perhaps TRBD1 or TRBD2 (5 bases each). The V gene lost 2 bases and the J gene lost 4 bases, with 24 bases spanning the gap. Germline CDR1 MNHNS, CDR2 SASEGT. The CDR3 consists of 18 residues.

This chain connects TRBV5-6 to TRBJ2-7; possibly TRBD1 for D (6 bases). The CDR3 is 14 residues long. Trimming stripped 4 bases from V and 4 bases from J, with 15 bases between. The germline V gene has CDR1 SGHDT and CDR2 YYEEEE. In nucleotides, the CDR3 is TGTGCCAGCAGCCCCGCCGGGCAGGGGTACGAGCAGTACTTC. It codes for CASSPAGQGYEQYF.

This clone has a handful of counts. The chain couples TRBV19 to TRBJ2-1; TRBD2 matches 16 bases. The CDR3 contains 16 residues. The V segment lost 4 bases and the J segment 8 bases; nucleotides outside the gene matches: 5. Germline CDR1 reads LNHDA; CDR2 reads SQIVND (reference sequence). CDR3 sequence (DNA): TGTGCCAGTAGTAGGGGGACTAGCGGGAGGGGACATGAGCAGTTCTTC. Protein product: CASSRGTSGRGHEQFF.

This sequence joins TRBV9 and TRBJ2-7; TRBD1 agrees at 9 bases. CDR1 and CDR2 from the germline V gene are SGDLS and YYNGEE. After removal of 2 bases from V and 3 bases from J, the junction contained 3 bases not matched to a gene. CDR3 length: 14 residues. CDR3 residues: CASSVGDRVYEQYF. The CDR3 nucleotides are TGTGCCAGCAGCGTTGGGGACAGGGTCTACGAGCAGTACTTC.

This clone was detected only a few times. The chain couples TRBV2 to TRBJ1-2, with D uncertain. The germline gives CDR1 SNHLY, CDR2 FYNNEI. V was cut by 1 base and J by 1 base, with 10 bases left in between. There are 15 residues in the CDR3. The CDR3 is CASSEEGQLNYGYTF. The CDR3 DNA is TGTGCCAGCAGTGAAGAAGGGCAGCTTAACTATGGCTACACCTTC.

The chain employs TRBV7-3 and TRBJ2-5; 7 nucleotides agree with TRBD2. V dropped 3 bases and J dropped 5; count of bases not matched to a gene: 9. Germline V lookup: CDR1 SGHTA, CDR2 FQGTGA. The CDR3 consists of 15 residues. As DNA, the CDR3 is TGTGCCAGCAGCTTTCTCTCGGGAGGTGTGGAGACCCAGTACTTC. Translation gives CASSFLSGGVETQYF.

The J gene is TRBJ2-1, the V gene TRBV21-1; the table gives TRBD2 as D, unverified against the DNA. TRBV21-1 is an annotated pseudogene. The CDR3 runs to 20 residues. The CDR3 DNA is TGTGCCAGCAGCCAAAAAACCGGGACTAGCGGGAGTGTTTCACCCATAGGGCAGTTCTTC. This sequence encodes CASSQKTGTSGSVSPIGQFF.

This rearrangement joins TRBV30 to TRBJ2-7, with D perhaps TRBD1 (5 bases). The CDR3 contains 13 residues. V shed 0 bases and J shed 3 bases, with 9 bases lying between them. Germline V CDR1 and CDR2: GTSNPN, SVGIG (reference sequence). The DNA of the CDR3 is TGTGCCTGGAGTGTTCAGGGTGTCTACGAGCAGTACTTC. Its protein is CAWSVQGVYEQYF.

The J gene is TRBJ2-1, the V gene TRBV7-9; TRBD2 is a possible D gene (7 bases). V was trimmed by 1 base and J by 14 bases, leaving 12 bases between them. The CDR3 has 12 residues. Germline CDR1 reads SEHNR; CDR2 reads FQNEAQ (reference sequence). This chain's CDR3 is CASSLEGGIKFF. CDR3 nucleotide sequence: TGTGCCAGCAGCTTAGAGGGGGGGATAAAGTTCTTC.

The chain is built from TRBV15 and TRBJ2-3; D possibly corresponds to TRBD2 (7 bases). The CDR3 totals 17 residues. Per germline, CDR1 LNHNV and CDR2 YYDKDF (reference sequence). Trimming stripped 4 bases from V and 4 bases from J, with 21 bases between. The CDR3 is CATSTIRSAGAADTQYF. The CDR3 coding sequence is TGTGCCACCAGCACTATTCGCAGTGCGGGGGCGGCAGATACGCAGTATTTT.

The chain employs TRBV5-4 and TRBJ2-7; 7 nucleotides match TRBD1. Germline V gene data show CDR1 as SGHNT and CDR2 as YYREEE (reference sequence). CDR3 size: 12 residues. V gave up 7 bases and J gave up 3 bases; unmatched junction bases: 4. The CDR3 loop is CASRRDSYEQYF. For the CDR3, the DNA is TGTGCCAGCCGCCGGGACAGCTACGAGCAGTACTTC.